The present T cell receptor beta chain was sequenced within a study of control samples from healthy donors and cancer patients. Germline CDR1 is SGHRS and CDR2 is YFSETQ. Trimming stripped 3 bases from V and 6 bases from J, with 15 bases between. CDR3 size: 14 residues. Only in-frame clones appear in the TCRdb table, and some are missing; sequencing was by immunoSEQ multiplex PCR. The sample contains approximately 82,000 clones, 93% of which appear only once. The chain recombines TRBV5-1 with TRBJ1-2; D remains unclear. The source material was PBMCs. The clonotype originates from a woman aged 40 to 50 with lung cancer. The CDR3 nucleotides are TGCGCCAGCAGCTCCCTCGGGCAAAGGGATGGCTACACCTTC. It is translated as CASSSLGQRDGYTF.